This T cell receptor beta chain derives from a study of blood T cell repertoires in COVID-19. Study in general: COVID-19 samples collected from the United States, Italy and Spain covered acute and convalescent phases. The analysed material was cDNA or gDNA that came from T cells, B-cell-depleted T cells, or PBMCs.

Under the authors' procedure: It was from reference gene primer amplification that nucleated cell counts were estimated. The table came from immunoSEQ multiplex PCR; TCRdb's copy has only in-frame clones and leaves some out. V and J calls and clone size follow that table, whereas D and trimming were derived from the DNA. The sample records a few hundred thousand clones, approximately 86% being singletons. Trimming took off 4 bases at V and 1 base at J, with 13 bases between the two ends. Germline assignment: CDR1 LNHNV and CDR2 YYDKDF (reference sequence). This CDR3 has 16 residues. The chain combines TRBV15 with TRBJ1-4; a weak D match, TRBD1 (6 bases). The origin of this receptor is a man between 18 and 35 years old with active or convalescent COVID-19. Material for sequencing was peripheral blood. The CDR3 sequence: CATSKGQTITNEKLFF. CDR3 nucleotide sequence: TGTGCCACCAGCAAAGGACAGACTATAACTAATGAAAAACTGTTTTTT.